Presented here are 29 T cell receptor beta chains from one specimen sequenced in a study of graft-versus-host responses after intestinal transplantation. These TCRs are of unknown antigen specificity. The repertoire was sequenced with immunoSEQ multiplex PCR; TCRdb's copy has only in-frame clones and lacks some. This table holds 55,000 to 85,000 clones, more than 70% found once. Specimen: unstimulated CD8+ T cells sorted from spleen or lymph node cells, collected before intestinal transplant. These receptor sequences come from a human donor who received an intestinal transplant.

V gene TRBV5-1 combines with J gene TRBJ1-6, with D tentatively TRBD1 (5 bases). CDR1 and CDR2 (germline): SGHRS, YFSETQ. This CDR3 is built from 15 residues. V was clipped by 4 bases and J by 8 bases, with 16 bases between them. CDR3 sequence: CASSPGSNSDSPLHF. The DNA of the CDR3 is TGCGCCAGCAGCCCAGGGTCTAATAGTGATTCACCCCTCCACTTT.

Only one count was recorded for this clone. The CDR3: CASSLLTGTNEQFF. The CDR3 DNA reads TGTGCCAGCAGTTTATTAACAGGGACGAATGAGCAGTTCTTC. J is TRBJ2-1 and V is TRBV28, with D perhaps TRBD1 (6 bases). The ends were cut back, 1 base at V and 7 bases at J, with 11 bases in the middle. The CDR3 totals 14 residues. The germline gives CDR1 MDHEN, CDR2 SYDVKM.

The genes are TRBV9 and TRBJ1-2, with D unresolved. The V end was cut by 4 bases, the J end by 0 bases, with 7 bases between. This CDR3 is 13 amino acids long. Germline V gene sequence: CDR1 SGDLS, CDR2 YYNGEE. The CDR3 region has the DNA TGTGCCAGCAGCATCGAGCCTAACTATGGCTACACCTTC. Amino acids: CASSIEPNYGYTF.

The J gene is TRBJ2-5, the V gene TRBV29-1; no clear D gene. The CDR3 has 12 residues. Trimming left V 0 bases short and J 1 base short, with 3 bases between. The germline V gene has CDR1 SQVTM and CDR2 ANQGSEA. The CDR3 is CSVEDLQETQYF. The CDR3 coding sequence is TGCAGCGTTGAAGACCTCCAAGAGACCCAGTACTTC.

The rearrangement uses TRBV27 and TRBJ2-7; 9 positions match TRBD2. Trimming removed 8 bases from V and 1 base from J; junction bases left unmatched: 3. CDR1 is MNHEY, CDR2 SMNVEV, per germline (reference sequence). The CDR3 length is 13 residues. The CDR3 sequence: CASRLAASYEQYF. The CDR3 DNA reads as TGTGCCAGCCGACTAGCGGCTTCCTACGAGCAGTACTTC.

The rearrangement joins TRBV28 to TRBJ1-3, with 9 bases identical to TRBD1. The V gene end was trimmed by 5 bases and the J gene end by 8 bases; junction bases not matched to a gene: 7. Germline V gene lookup returns CDR1 MDHEN and CDR2 SYDVKM. CDR3 length: 14 amino acids. This chain's CDR3 is CASSGDRELDTIYF. In DNA form, the CDR3 reads TGTGCCAGCAGTGGGGACAGGGAACTCGACACCATATATTTT.

The V and J genes are TRBV4-1 and TRBJ2-1; TRBD2 aligns across 9 bases. Germline V gene sequence: CDR1 MGHRA, CDR2 YSYEKL. V lost 0 bases to trimming and J lost 12 bases; unmatched junction nucleotides: 15. This CDR3 contains 17 residues. DNA for the CDR3: TGCGCCAGCAGCCAAGATCCGCCCCTTTCTACAGCGGGAGGGCAGTTCTTC. It translates to CASSQDPPLSTAGGQFF.

This clone was seen only once. This chain joins TRBV6-5 and TRBJ2-2; D might be TRBD1 (6 bases). CDR3 size: 15 residues. Deletions cut 6 bases from V and 2 bases from J, with 13 bases between. Germline-derived CDR1 and CDR2 are MNHEY and SVGAGI. The CDR3 DNA reads as TGTGCCAGCAGCCGCAGGGACATCAACACCGGGGAGCTGTTTTTT. Its translation: CASSRRDINTGELFF.

This chain joins TRBV19 and TRBJ2-7, with 9 bases identical to TRBD2. CDR3 size: 15 residues. Germline V gene lookup returns CDR1 LNHDA and CDR2 SQIVND (reference sequence). V dropped 5 bases and J dropped 2; count of bases not matched to a gene: 7. The chain's CDR3 is CASSGGLAPTYEQYF. The CDR3 bases are TGTGCCAGTAGTGGTGGACTAGCGCCGACCTACGAGCAGTACTTC.

CDR3 protein: CASSERDRGDTEAFF. CDR3 sequence (DNA): TGTGCCAGCAGTGAAAGGGACAGAGGGGACACTGAAGCTTTCTTT. The chain carries TRBV2 and TRBJ1-1; 7 positions agree with TRBD1. After removal of 2 bases from V and 3 bases from J, the junction contained 6 bases not matched to a gene. Germline V lookup: CDR1 SNHLY, CDR2 FYNNEI. There are 15 residues in the CDR3.

This chain connects TRBV5-4 to TRBJ2-7; 10 bases map to TRBD1. J gave up 5 bases and V 3 bases, and 5 bases lay outside the gene matches. The germline V gene has CDR1 SGHNT and CDR2 YYREEE (reference sequence). The CDR3 totals 14 residues. The CDR3, as DNA: TGTGCCAGCAGCTCCGGGACAGGGGAAAACGAGCAGTACTTC. It yields the protein CASSSGTGENEQYF. Complete variable domain (other parts from reference TRBV5-4 and TRBJ2-7): ETGVTQSPTHLIKTRGQQVTLRCSSQSGHNTVSWYQQALGQGPQFIFQYYREEENGRGNFPPRFSGLQFPNYSSELNVNALELDDSALYLCASSSGTGENEQYFGPGTRLTVT.

V is TRBV27 and J is TRBJ2-7, with D possibly being TRBD1 (5 bases). The V gene's germline CDR1 is MNHEY and CDR2 SMNVEV (reference sequence). The CDR3 is made up of 12 amino acids. Trimming pared 2 bases from V and 6 bases from J, leaving 8 bases between. The CDR3 reads CASSLQGFEQYF. The CDR3 DNA sequence: TGTGCCAGCAGTTTACAGGGATTCGAGCAGTACTTC.

The chain couples TRBV10-3 to TRBJ2-7, with 11 bases fitting TRBD2. The CDR3 extends over 17 amino acids. Germline lookup yields CDR1 ENHRY and CDR2 SYGVKD. V was clipped by 1 base and J by 3 bases; unmatched bases: 8. CDR3 protein: CAISELASGRTDYEQYF. The CDR3 DNA reads TGTGCCATCAGTGAGTTGGCTAGCGGGAGGACCGACTACGAGCAGTACTTC.

This clone was detected once. The chain has TRBV30 and TRBJ1-4; D remains unclear. Looked up from germline, CDR1 is GTSNPN and CDR2 is SVGIG (reference sequence). Trimming took off 2 bases at V and 0 bases at J, with 10 bases between the two ends. This CDR3 contains 15 residues. The chain's CDR3 is CAWSNRNATNEKLFF. The CDR3, as DNA: TGTGCCTGGAGTAACAGAAATGCAACTAATGAAAAACTGTTTTTT.

V is TRBV27 and J is TRBJ2-7; 10 bases line up with TRBD1. The CDR3 has 16 amino acids. Germline CDR1 reads MNHEY; CDR2 reads SMNVEV (reference sequence). V lost 4 bases and J lost 2; bases outside the gene matches: 8. CDR3 sequence reads: CASSSPLDRGTYEQYF. For the CDR3, the DNA is TGTGCCAGCAGTTCCCCGTTGGACAGGGGGACCTACGAGCAGTACTTC.

This clone occurred once. The chain couples TRBV27 to TRBJ1-2; D gene unclear. The germline CDR1 and CDR2 sequences are MNHEY and SMNVEV (reference sequence). This CDR3 has 15 amino acids. V lost 5 bases and J 4 bases, leaving 17 bases between the germline ends. The CDR3 loop is CASSRREDRRYGYTF. The CDR3 coding sequence is TGTGCCAGCAGTCGGAGGGAGGACCGCCGCTATGGCTACACCTTC.

With regard to this clone: One end of the junction does not line up with germline, which may come from a read error. The chain employs TRBV2 and TRBJ2-7; maybe TRBD2 (5 bases). The CDR3 contains 11 residues. From germline, CDR1 is SNHLY and CDR2 FYNNEI. In nucleotides, the CDR3 is TGTGCCAGCAATGAACTAGAGGTTCCGTACTTC. It specifies CASNELEVPYF.

In nucleotides, the CDR3 is TGTGCCAGTAGTATAGCGGTGACATCAACCTACGAGCAGTACTTC. Protein: CASSIAVTSTYEQYF. The chain uses TRBV19 and TRBJ2-7; D gene unclear. This CDR3 has 15 amino acids. Germline V gives CDR1 LNHDA, CDR2 SQIVND (reference sequence). V was cut by 1 base and J by 2 bases, with 12 bases left in between.

The V and J genes are TRBV28 and TRBJ2-3; unclear D gene. The ends were cut back, 7 bases at V and 0 bases at J, with 17 bases in the middle. The CDR3 spans 16 residues. In germline, CDR1 is MDHEN, CDR2 SYDVKM. Here the CDR3 DNA reads TGTGCCAGCAAGTTTCAGCAGACTCCTAGCACAGATACGCAGTATTTT. Its protein product is CASKFQQTPSTDTQYF.

This rearrangement joins TRBV7-8 to TRBJ2-7, with 8 positions matching TRBD1. Germline assignment: CDR1 SGHVS and CDR2 FQNEAQ. CDR3 length equals 14 residues. V trimming: 5 bases; J trimming: 3 bases; junction bases outside the gene matches: 6. The CDR3 loop reads CASSPTGGSYEQYF. For the CDR3, the DNA is TGTGCCAGCAGCCCTACAGGGGGTAGCTACGAGCAGTACTTC.

The chain is built from TRBV5-6 and TRBJ1-3, with 9 bases that match TRBD1. Losses at the gene ends were 1 base for V and 5 bases for J; bases not matched to a gene: 7. Germline CDR1 reads SGHDT; CDR2 reads YYEEEE. The CDR3 runs to 16 residues. The CDR3 loop reads CASSLLGQGVRNTIYF. The DNA of the CDR3 is TGTGCCAGCAGCTTGTTGGGACAGGGAGTGAGAAACACCATATATTTT. The full variable domain, rest sourced from reference TRBV5-6 and TRBJ1-3, is DAGVTQSPTHLIKTRGQQVTLRCSPKSGHDTVSWYQQALGQGPQFIFQYYEEEERQRGNFPDRFSGHQFPNYSSELNVNALLLGDSALYLCASSLLGQGVRNTIYFGEGSWLTVV.

The rearrangement joins TRBV2 to TRBJ2-1; 8 nucleotides align to TRBD1. There are 11 residues in the CDR3. Germline loops: CDR1 SNHLY, CDR2 FYNNEI. V was pared by 6 bases and J by 10 bases, with 2 bases of the junction left unmatched. The CDR3 loop reads CASRGDREQFF. The CDR3 nucleotides read TGTGCCAGCAGGGGGGACAGGGAGCAGTTCTTC.

The genes are TRBV5-1 and TRBJ2-5; D is undetermined. Per germline, CDR1 SGHRS and CDR2 YFSETQ. This CDR3 is built from 13 residues. V was cut by 6 bases and J by 5 bases, with 14 bases left in between. The CDR3 region has the DNA TGCGCCAGCAACCCGACCTCCGGGGAGACCCAGTACTTC. Its protein is CASNPTSGETQYF.

The chain employs TRBV5-4 and TRBJ2-1, with a tentative D call TRBD1 (5 bases). CDR1 SGHNT and CDR2 YYREEE come from the germline V gene (reference sequence). The CDR3 has 13 residues. V lost 4 bases to trimming and J lost 6 bases, with 11 bases between them. CDR3 sequence: CASSRLTGNEQFF. For the CDR3, the DNA is TGTGCCAGCAGCAGACTTACAGGCAATGAGCAGTTCTTC.

This chain links TRBV23-1 with TRBJ2-2; no clear D. TRBV23-1 is labeled an ORF, and its function is uncertain. Trimming removed 0 bases from V and 7 bases from J, with 3 bases in between. This CDR3 contains 12 residues. The CDR3 sequence is CASSQSNGELFF. The CDR3 DNA follows: TGCGCCAGCAGTCAATCTAACGGGGAGCTGTTTTTT.

The chain couples TRBV7-9 to TRBJ2-7, with D uncertain. V lost 6 bases to trimming and J lost 2 bases, with 11 bases between them. CDR1 is SEHNR and CDR2 is FQNEAQ in the germline V gene (reference sequence). The CDR3 runs to 13 residues. DNA of the CDR3: TGTGCCAGCAGAGGAGAACCTGCCTACGAGCAGTACTTC. Translated: CASRGEPAYEQYF.

The chain is built from TRBV5-6 and TRBJ2-1; D may be TRBD1 (6 bases). CDR1 and CDR2 from the germline V gene are SGHDT and YYEEEE. V shed 4 bases and J shed 14 bases, with 16 bases lying between them. The CDR3 consists of 12 residues. The CDR3 is CASSPRTVSEFF. Written as DNA, the CDR3 is TGTGCCAGCAGCCCTCGGACAGTATCGGAGTTCTTC.

This chain connects TRBV19 to TRBJ2-5, with 7 bases identical to TRBD1. V was clipped by 4 bases and J by 1 base; unmatched bases: 6. This CDR3 region has 15 residues. Germline V gives CDR1 LNHDA, CDR2 SQIVND (reference sequence). The CDR3 region is CASSKTGRLQETQYF. CDR3 in DNA: TGTGCCAGTAGTAAGACAGGGCGCCTCCAAGAGACCCAGTACTTC. Complete variable domain (other parts from reference TRBV19 and TRBJ2-5): DGGITQSPKYLFRKEGQNVTLSCEQNLNHDAMYWYRQDPGQGLRLIYYSQIVNDFQKGDIAEGYSVSREKKESFPLTVTSAQKNPTAFYLCASSKTGRLQETQYFGPGTRLLVL.

This rearrangement joins TRBV29-1 to TRBJ1-2; 9 bases match TRBD1. Losses at the gene ends were 4 bases for V and 3 bases for J; bases not matched to a gene: 6. CDR3 length: 14 residues. The germline gives CDR1 SQVTM, CDR2 ANQGSEA. CDR3 sequence reads: CSVGTGGAYYGYTF. In DNA, the CDR3 is TGCAGCGTTGGAACAGGGGGCGCTTACTATGGCTACACCTTC.